The sequence of this T cell receptor beta chain was determined in a study of T cell changes during pregnancy in multiple sclerosis. Assay: immunoSEQ multiplex PCR; the TCRdb copy retains only in-frame clones and omits some. The sample has approximately 35,000 clones, 89% seen once; the top ten hold 0.78%. V gave up 7 bases and J gave up 10 bases; unmatched junction bases: 18. The germline gives CDR1 WSHSY, CDR2 SAAADI. This CDR3 has 16 amino acids. This clonotype originated in a female donor in good health, enrolled as a control in a pregnancy study. The chain has TRBV10-2 and TRBJ2-1; TRBD2 matches at 8 bases. The sequencing here drew on CD4+ T cells from peripheral blood mononuclear cells, taken after pregnancy. CDR3 bases: TGCGCCAGCACCCCCCGGCCAGCGGGGGTCCCAGGGGAGCAGTTCTTC. Protein: CASTPRPAGVPGEQFF.